Listed below are T cell receptor beta chains from one sample, sequenced in a study of PD-L1 blockade in urothelial cancer. Only in-frame clones appear in the TCRdb table, and some are missing; sequencing was by immunoSEQ multiplex PCR. The sample yields 35,000 to 45,000 clones, approximately 91% seen once. The starting material was PBMCs, obtained around atezolizumab (anti-PD-L1) treatment. The receptors derive from a donor at least 40 years old with urothelial cancer. Each CDR3 is given with its conserved first and last residue. Each record gives: J gene, V gene, clone size, D gene, CDR3 protein, CDR3 DNA. A D gene is named only where the DNA matches it firmly. A row's size may be missing; if present it is once, few, many or a size class.

j_gene: TRBJ1-3
v_gene: TRBV18
abundance: -
d_gene: TRBD1
CDR3aa: CASSGTGRNTIYF
CDR3nt: TGTGCCAGCTCGGGGACAGGGAGAAACACCATATATTTT

j_gene: TRBJ1-5
v_gene: TRBV28
abundance: few
d_gene: -
CDR3aa: CATRVGRQPQHF
CDR3nt: TGTGCCACCCGGGTGGGGCGCCAGCCCCAGCATTTT

j_gene: TRBJ2-7
v_gene: TRBV27
abundance: -
d_gene: TRBD2
CDR3aa: CASSRGLARSSYEQYF
CDR3nt: TGTGCCAGCAGTAGGGGACTAGCGCGAAGCTCCTACGAGCAGTACTTC

j_gene: TRBJ2-1
v_gene: TRBV11-2
abundance: -
d_gene: TRBD1
CDR3aa: CASSLRLGDRGFF
CDR3nt: TGTGCCAGCAGCTTACGGTTAGGGGACAGAGGTTTCTTC

j_gene: TRBJ2-7
v_gene: TRBV6-1
abundance: -
d_gene: -
CDR3aa: CASSEAGRDSYEQYF
CDR3nt: TGTGCCAGCAGTGAAGCGGGCAGGGACTCCTACGAGCAGTACTTC

j_gene: TRBJ2-3
v_gene: TRBV5-4
abundance: -
d_gene: -
CDR3aa: CASSSTKEDTQYF
CDR3nt: TGTGCCAGCAGCTCCACAAAGGAGGATACGCAGTATTTT

j_gene: TRBJ1-1
v_gene: TRBV29-1
abundance: -
d_gene: -
CDR3aa: CSALAGQPNTEAFF
CDR3nt: TGCAGCGCCCTAGCGGGACAACCGAACACTGAAGCTTTCTTT

j_gene: TRBJ1-1
v_gene: TRBV18
abundance: -
d_gene: TRBD1
CDR3aa: CASSPLPDRGLDTEAFF
CDR3nt: TGTGCCAGCTCACCACTCCCCGACAGGGGGCTTGACACTGAAGCTTTCTTT

j_gene: TRBJ2-5
v_gene: TRBV5-1
abundance: -
d_gene: -
CDR3aa: CASSSEGVATQYF
CDR3nt: TGCGCCAGCAGCTCTGAGGGGGTGGCGACCCAGTACTTC

j_gene: TRBJ2-5
v_gene: TRBV6-5
abundance: once
d_gene: -
CDR3aa: CASSYWREGTQYF
CDR3nt: TGTGCCAGCAGTTACTGGAGGGAAGGGACCCAGTACTTC

j_gene: TRBJ2-3
v_gene: TRBV11-2
abundance: -
d_gene: TRBD2
CDR3aa: CASSLVAGALYTQYF
CDR3nt: TGTGCCAGCAGCTTAGTCGCGGGAGCCCTCTATACGCAGTATTTT

j_gene: TRBJ2-7
v_gene: TRBV18
abundance: -
d_gene: -
CDR3aa: CASTQGHLNYEQYF
CDR3nt: TGTGCCAGCACGCAAGGACACCTCAACTACGAGCAGTACTTC

j_gene: TRBJ2-1
v_gene: TRBV5-1
abundance: -
d_gene: -
CDR3aa: CASSLIQGRGHNEQFF
CDR3nt: TGCGCCAGCAGCTTGATACAGGGAAGAGGGCACAATGAGCAGTTCTTC

j_gene: TRBJ1-2
v_gene: TRBV4-3
abundance: -
d_gene: TRBD1
CDR3aa: CAPGGTPGPFGYTF
CDR3nt: TGCGCCCCAGGGGGGACGCCAGGTCCCTTCGGCTACACCTTC

j_gene: TRBJ2-7
v_gene: TRBV6-5
abundance: -
d_gene: -
CDR3aa: CASSSGAGGRSEQYF
CDR3nt: TGTGCCAGCAGTTCGGGCGCCGGGGGGCGTAGCGAGCAGTACTTC

j_gene: TRBJ2-3
v_gene: TRBV9
abundance: -
d_gene: -
CDR3aa: CASSAYVVDTQYF
CDR3nt: TGTGCCAGCAGCGCCTATGTTGTCGATACGCAGTATTTT

j_gene: TRBJ1-5
v_gene: TRBV27
abundance: -
d_gene: -
CDR3aa: CASSSAGARNQPQHF
CDR3nt: TGTGCCAGCAGTTCCGCAGGGGCCCGCAATCAGCCCCAGCATTTT

j_gene: TRBJ2-1
v_gene: TRBV18
abundance: -
d_gene: TRBD2
CDR3aa: CASSPPSGYSYNEQFF
CDR3nt: TGTGCCAGCTCACCCCCTAGCGGTTACTCCTACAATGAGCAGTTCTTC

j_gene: TRBJ2-4
v_gene: TRBV18
abundance: -
d_gene: -
CDR3aa: CASSIAPELAKNIQYF
CDR3nt: TGTGCCAGCTCAATTGCACCCGAACTAGCCAAAAACATTCAGTACTTC

j_gene: TRBJ2-1
v_gene: TRBV7-2
abundance: -
d_gene: -
CDR3aa: CASSPRGRGGEQFF
CDR3nt: TGTGCCAGCAGCCCCCGAGGGCGGGGCGGTGAGCAGTTCTTC

j_gene: TRBJ2-7
v_gene: TRBV21-1
abundance: -
d_gene: -
CDR3aa: CASSLCRDRGPF
CDR3nt: TGTGCCAGCAGCCTATGCCGGGACAGGGGCCCCTTC

j_gene: TRBJ1-2
v_gene: TRBV6-5
abundance: -
d_gene: -
CDR3aa: CASSYGQGGPSYGYTF
CDR3nt: TGTGCCAGCAGTTACGGGCAGGGAGGTCCCTCCTATGGCTACACCTTC